The rows below give T cell receptor beta chains drawn from one sample of a study of a mutant IDH1 vaccine in newly diagnosed glioma. Profiled with immunoSEQ multiplex PCR; TCRdb holds only in-frame clones, not every one. The sample records tens of thousands of clones, roughly 80% being singletons. Their specific antigens are unknown. The sequencing used PBMCs, collected from a glioma patient whose treatment included an IDH1 peptide vaccine. These receptors were taken from a woman aged 45-60 years with glioma. Each CDR3 is given with its conserved first and last residue. D genes are given only for firm matches. The size of a clone is reported for some rows only, either as once, few or many, or as a class for expanded clones.

clone_size j_call v_call d_call cdr3_nt cdr3_aa
NA TRBJ1-1 TRBV10-3 NA TGTGCCATCAGACGTCCGGGGGCGGGAGAAGCTTTCTTT CAIRRPGAGEAFF
NA TRBJ2-7 TRBV10-3 NA TGTGCCACCCCAGGGTTCTACGAGCAGTACTTC CATPGFYEQYF
NA TRBJ2-5 TRBV6-1 TRBD1 TGTGCCAGCAGTACAGGGGGCGCAGAAGAGACCCAGTACTTC CASSTGGAEETQYF
NA TRBJ2-5 TRBV18 NA TGTGCCAGCTCACCAGACTACGCAAAGCAAGAGACCCAGTACTTC CASSPDYAKQETQYF
NA TRBJ2-7 TRBV4-3 NA TGCGCCAGCAGCCAAGATCAACCGGGGACTTTATCCTACGAGCAGTACTTC CASSQDQPGTLSYEQYF
NA TRBJ1-6 TRBV2 NA TGTGCCAGCAGTGGAACTTATTCGCCCCTCCACTTT CASSGTYSPLHF
NA TRBJ1-2 TRBV6-1 NA TGTGCCAGCAGCGATTACTATGGCTACACCTTC CASSDYYGYTF
once TRBJ1-4 TRBV18 NA TGTGCCAGCTCACCCCAGGGGAATAATGAAAAACTGTTTTTT CASSPQGNNEKLFF
NA TRBJ1-2 TRBV5-8 NA TGTGCCAGCAGCAAGCGAGAGGGCGTAAACTATGGCTACACCTTC CASSKREGVNYGYTF
once TRBJ2-7 TRBV2 TRBD1 TGTGCCAGCACCTATGTAGGACAGGGGAAAACCTACGAGCAGTACTTC CASTYVGQGKTYEQYF